The 28 T cell receptor beta chains below all came from one sample that was sequenced in a study of post-analysis software for immune sequencing data. For these TCRs, the target antigens are not known. The TCR beta cDNA libraries contained unique molecular identifiers. TCRdb reanalysed the PCR reads using MiXCR and keeps one entry per CDR3 protein. This sample has roughly 800,000 distinct CDR3 sequences, with 35% to 55% found just once. Regarding the study as a whole: Four to six TRBV segments were more frequent in patients than controls; TRBV5-6, TRBV5-1 and TRBV20-1 belonged to this group.

Specimen: blood. These TCRs come from a girl between 5 and 17 years old with multiple sclerosis.

The gene calls are TRBV6-1 and TRBJ2-5; 9 bases are shared with TRBD2. The J call may be mistaken, given a closer DNA end match to TRBJ2-7. CDR3 size: 15 residues. Per the germline V gene, CDR1 is MNHNS and CDR2 is SASEGT. The CDR3 spells CASSPQTSGNYEQYF. The CDR3 bases are TGTGCCAGCAGTCCTCAGACTAGCGGAAACTACGAGCAGTACTTC.

In this sample, this clonotype turned up a few times. This rearrangement joins TRBV9 to TRBJ2-3; 9 bases are a match to TRBD2. CDR3 length: 16 residues. Germline assignment: CDR1 SGDLS and CDR2 YYNGEE. The ends lost 0 bases at V and 5 bases at J; junction bases unmatched: 7. The CDR3 DNA follows: TGTGCCAGCAGCGTAGAGGCGGGAGGGCCGGGAGATACGCAGTATTTT. Its protein is CASSVEAGGPGDTQYF.

The chain uses TRBV5-1 and TRBJ2-7; TRBD2 agrees at 12 bases. In germline, CDR1 is SGHRS, CDR2 YFSETQ. V lost 5 bases and J lost 5; bases outside the gene matches: 14. CDR3 length equals 17 residues. The CDR3 reads CASSWDNRLAGDHEQYF. CDR3 sequence (DNA): TGCGCCAGCAGTTGGGACAACCGACTAGCGGGAGACCACGAGCAGTACTTC.

The chain carries TRBV30 and TRBJ1-2; 12 nucleotides agree with TRBD1. V was clipped by 2 bases and J by 5 bases; unmatched bases: 15. The germline CDR1 and CDR2 sequences are GTSNPN and SVGIG (reference sequence). The CDR3 spans 18 residues. The CDR3 loop is CAWSRRDRGRIPRYGYTF. The CDR3 nucleotides read TGTGCCTGGAGTCGCCGGGACAGGGGGCGAATCCCTAGGTATGGCTACACCTTC.

This chain connects TRBV28 to TRBJ1-2; D perhaps matches TRBD1 (5 bases). The germline gives CDR1 MDHEN, CDR2 SYDVKM. The V end lost 6 bases, the J end lost 7 bases, and 15 bases lay between the germline ends. This CDR3 region has 13 residues. The CDR3 DNA reads TGTGCCAGCAGGGGGACGGGGACGGGTGGCTACACCTTC. Residues: CASRGTGTGGYTF.

The V and J genes are TRBV20-1 and TRBJ2-1; D remains unclear. The V end was cut by 0 bases, the J end by 13 bases, with 10 bases between. Germline CDR1 is DFQATT and CDR2 is SNEGSKA (reference sequence). CDR3 length equals 11 residues. The CDR3 spells CSARDRQTQFF. CDR3 DNA: TGCAGTGCTAGAGATCGTCAGACCCAGTTCTTC.

The rearrangement links TRBV20-1 to TRBJ2-3, with D uncertain. Trimming removed 3 bases at V and 5 bases at J, with 18 bases between. This CDR3 contains 15 residues. The germline CDR1 and CDR2 sequences are DFQATT and SNEGSKA (reference sequence). CDR3 DNA sequence: TGCAGTGCTAGTCTCTCCCAACGAATCGGAGATACGCAGTATTTT. This translates into CSASLSQRIGDTQYF.

The V and J genes are TRBV28 and TRBJ2-4, with D unresolved. The CDR3 covers 12 residues. The V end was cut by 4 bases, the J end by 2 bases, with 3 bases between. The germline V gene encodes CDR1 MDHEN and CDR2 SYDVKM. The CDR3 region has the DNA TGTGCCAGCAGTTGGTCCAAAAACATTCAGTACTTC. This codes for CASSWSKNIQYF.

This chain links TRBV6-6 with TRBJ2-3, with a weak D call TRBD2 (5 bases). The CDR3 contains 15 residues. V dropped 2 bases and J dropped 1 base, with 10 bases sitting between them. CDR1 and CDR2 (germline): MNHNY, SVGAGI (reference sequence). The CDR3 nucleotides read TGTGCCAGCAGTTACGTTCCCGGGGGCACAGATACGCAGTATTTT. Amino acid sequence: CASSYVPGGTDTQYF.

In this sample, this clonotype turned up once. An end of the junction differs from the germline gene, which may be a read error. The rearrangement uses TRBV4-2 and TRBJ1-2; maybe TRBD1 (5 bases). The CDR3 runs to 16 residues. The V gene's germline CDR1 is LGHNA and CDR2 YNFKEQ. In DNA form, the CDR3 reads TGTGACAGCAGCCAAAGCCCCTTGACAGTTTACTATGGCTACACCTTC. Translation: CDSSQSPLTVYYGYTF.

The rearrangement joins TRBV6-2 or TRBV6-3 to TRBJ2-7; a weak D match, TRBD1 (6 bases). Germline CDR1 and CDR2: MNHEY and SVGEGT. This CDR3 region has 13 residues. Trimming stripped 7 bases from V and 1 base from J, with 11 bases between. The CDR3 DNA is TGTGCCAGCACGGGCAGGGGTTCCTACGAGCAGTACTTC. This translates into CASTGRGSYEQYF.

The gene calls are TRBV12-3 or TRBV12-4 and TRBJ1-5; D is perhaps TRBD1 (5 bases). Trimming removed 6 bases from V and 6 bases from J, with 18 bases in between. The CDR3 totals 15 residues. CDR3 in amino acids: CASSPTGGAGQPQHF. The CDR3 bases are TGTGCCAGCAGCCCAACAGGTGGCGCGGGTCAGCCCCAGCATTTT.

The rearrangement uses TRBV12-3 or TRBV12-4 and TRBJ2-3; TRBD2 matches 10 bases. The junction had 19 bases not matched to a gene; V was cut back by 6 bases and J by 1 base. The CDR3 consists of 20 residues. Here the CDR3 DNA reads TGTGCCAGCAGCCCAAACTTTAGGGGACTAGCGCTTTCGGGCACAGATACGCAGTATTTT. Encoded protein: CASSPNFRGLALSGTDTQYF.

This chain uses TRBV21-1 with TRBJ2-1; the tabulated D call, TRBD1, remains unverified against the DNA. TRBV21-1 is labeled a pseudogene. The CDR3 sequence is 17 residues long. CDR3 DNA sequence: TGTGCCAGCAGCAAAGGCCCCCGGGGGGCGTCCTACAATGAGCAGTTCTTC. It translates to CASSKGPRGASYNEQFF.

The chain employs TRBV18 and TRBJ1-6, with TRBD1 as a possible D gene (6 bases). The CDR3 loop spans 19 amino acids. The V and J ends lost 4 bases and 7 bases respectively, with 26 bases between them. Germline CDR1 reads KGHSH; CDR2 reads LQKENI. The CDR3 is CASSLFQGRQGASNSPLHF. The CDR3 nucleotides are TGTGCCAGCTCACTTTTCCAGGGGCGTCAGGGAGCATCGAATTCACCCCTCCACTTT.

This chain links TRBV28 with TRBJ1-2, with 8 positions matching TRBD1. V shed 6 bases and J 6 bases; nucleotides not matched to a gene: 15. CDR1 MDHEN and CDR2 SYDVKM come from the germline V gene. The CDR3 totals 16 residues. Here the CDR3 reads CASSPAGGAGGNGYTF. The CDR3 nucleotides read TGTGCCAGCAGCCCTGCGGGAGGGGCAGGGGGCAATGGCTACACCTTC.

A few counts support this clonotype. The chain combines TRBV28 with TRBJ2-7, with 7 bases identical to TRBD1. The germline V gene has CDR1 MDHEN and CDR2 SYDVKM. V was clipped by 3 bases and J by 3 bases; unmatched bases: 5. The CDR3 runs 14 residues. CDR3: CASSFVTGSYEQYF. In DNA, the CDR3 is TGTGCCAGCAGTTTCGTGACAGGGAGCTACGAGCAGTACTTC.

The CDR3 is CSAKARDGATDTQYF. DNA for the CDR3: TGCAGTGCTAAAGCCCGCGACGGGGCCACAGATACGCAGTATTTT. V gene TRBV20-1 combines with J gene TRBJ2-3; possibly TRBD1 or TRBD2 for D (5 bases each). Germline lookup yields CDR1 DFQATT and CDR2 SNEGSKA (reference sequence). Trimming took 4 bases from V and 2 from J, leaving 16 bases between them. The CDR3 is 15 residues long.

This clonotype was found a few times. The genes are TRBV20-1 and TRBJ2-4; D is undetermined. Matching the DNA end better, TRBJ2-7 makes the J call doubtful. Germline V CDR1 and CDR2: DFQATT, SNEGSKA (reference sequence). The CDR3 covers 14 residues. Here the CDR3 reads CSARRVGVIGEQYF. As DNA, the CDR3 is TGCAGTGCTCGTCGAGTAGGAGTTATCGGCGAGCAGTACTTC.

This clonotype has just one count. V usage is TRBV7-9 and J usage is TRBJ1-1, with unresolved D. CDR1 SEHNR and CDR2 FQNEAQ come from the germline V gene (reference sequence). The CDR3 has 15 amino acids. V lost 0 bases to trimming and J lost 4 bases, with 12 bases between them. DNA for the CDR3: TGTGCCAGCAGCTTAGCGGGTCGGGGTATCACTGAAGCTTTCTTT. This sequence encodes CASSLAGRGITEAFF.

In this sample, this clonotype turned up a few times. V usage is TRBV9 and J usage is TRBJ1-1; the D gene is possibly TRBD1 (5 bases). V lost 3 bases and J 3 bases, leaving 12 bases between the germline ends. Looked up from germline, CDR1 is SGDLS and CDR2 is YYNGEE. CDR3 length equals 14 residues. This CDR3 reads CASSASGGDTEAFF. DNA of the CDR3: TGTGCCAGCAGCGCAAGTGGGGGTGACACTGAAGCTTTCTTT. Based on the CDR3 plus reference TRBV9 and TRBJ1-1, the full variable domain is DSGVTQTPKHLITATGQRVTLRCSPRSGDLSVYWYQQSLDQGLQFLIQYYNGEERAKGNILERFSAQQFPDLHSELNLSSLELGDSALYFCASSASGGDTEAFFGQGTRLTVV.

The V and J genes are TRBV12-3 or TRBV12-4 and TRBJ1-2, with 8 bases aligning to TRBD1. J lost 7 bases, V lost 6 bases, and 10 bases had no gene match. The CDR3 spans 14 residues. CDR3 sequence: CASRIDAGGIGYTF. The CDR3 coding sequence is TGTGCCAGCAGGATAGACGCAGGGGGCATTGGCTACACCTTC.

The genes are TRBV7-2 and TRBJ1-4; weak D call: TRBD1 (6 bases). There are 16 residues in the CDR3. Trimming removed 1 base from V and 3 bases from J, with 12 bases in between. Germline V gene sequence: CDR1 SGHTA, CDR2 FQGNSA. The CDR3 sequence is CASSLDRPGANEKLFF. The CDR3 bases are TGTGCCAGCAGCTTAGATCGGCCAGGGGCTAATGAAAAACTGTTTTTT.

This clonotype was seen a few times. This chain joins TRBV5-1 and TRBJ2-5, with D perhaps matching TRBD1 (5 bases). The DNA end is more similar to TRBJ2-7, so the J call may be wrong. Germline values: CDR1 SGHRS, CDR2 YFSETQ. The CDR3 spans 14 residues. The CDR3 spells CASSIRVGSPEQYF. CDR3 in DNA: TGCGCCAGCAGCATCAGGGTGGGTTCCCCCGAGCAGTACTTC.

This clonotype was observed many times. The chain links TRBV4-2 to TRBJ2-4; D call uncertain. V was clipped by 0 bases and J by 7 bases, with 13 bases between them. From germline, CDR1 is LGHNA and CDR2 YNFKEQ. This CDR3 comprises 15 residues. In DNA, the CDR3 is TGTGCCAGCAGCCAAGAGGTTGGCACTCGCAACATTCAGTACTTC. Translating gives CASSQEVGTRNIQYF.

The chain has TRBV20-1 and TRBJ2-3; 9 bases fit TRBD2. Germline V gives CDR1 DFQATT, CDR2 SNEGSKA (reference sequence). Germline trimming cut 6 bases from V and 8 bases from J; bases unmatched to any gene: 15. CDR3 length equals 15 residues. CDR3 in amino acids: CSALPTSGPIGTQYF. In nucleotides, the CDR3 is TGCAGTGCCCTACCAACTAGCGGGCCCATAGGTACGCAGTATTTT.

The chain combines TRBV13 with TRBJ2-7, with D unresolved. The CDR3 runs to 15 residues. V was shortened by 1 base and J by 0 bases, with 10 bases between the two germline ends. CDR1 and CDR2 from the germline V gene are PRHDT and FYEKMQ (reference sequence). As DNA, the CDR3 is TGTGCCAGCAGCTTAGACGGGCCCAGCTCCTACGAGCAGTACTTC. Translated: CASSLDGPSSYEQYF.

This chain joins TRBV12-3 or TRBV12-4 and TRBJ2-7; D gene uncertain. This CDR3 is built from 14 residues. Trimming pared 5 bases from V and 3 bases from J, leaving 14 bases between. CDR3 bases: TGTGCCAGCAGTCCGTTCCAGGACGGCTACGAGCAGTACTTC. This codes for CASSPFQDGYEQYF.